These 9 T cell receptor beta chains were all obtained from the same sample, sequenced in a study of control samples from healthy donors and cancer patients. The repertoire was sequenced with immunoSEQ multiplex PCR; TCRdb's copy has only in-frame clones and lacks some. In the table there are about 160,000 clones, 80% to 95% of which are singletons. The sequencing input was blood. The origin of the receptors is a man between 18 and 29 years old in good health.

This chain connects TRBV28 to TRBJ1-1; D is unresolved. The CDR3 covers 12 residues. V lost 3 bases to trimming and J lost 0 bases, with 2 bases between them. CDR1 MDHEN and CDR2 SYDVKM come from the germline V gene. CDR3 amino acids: CASSLMNTEAFF. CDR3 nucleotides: TGTGCCAGCAGTTTGATGAACACTGAAGCTTTCTTT.

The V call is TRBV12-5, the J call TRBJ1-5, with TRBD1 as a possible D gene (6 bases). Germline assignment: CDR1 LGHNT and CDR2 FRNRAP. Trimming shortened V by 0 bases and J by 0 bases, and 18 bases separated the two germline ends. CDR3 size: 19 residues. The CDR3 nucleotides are TGTGCTAGTGGTTTGGTATCCGACGGACAGACTCTTAGCAATCAGCCCCAGCATTTT. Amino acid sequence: CASGLVSDGQTLSNQPQHF.

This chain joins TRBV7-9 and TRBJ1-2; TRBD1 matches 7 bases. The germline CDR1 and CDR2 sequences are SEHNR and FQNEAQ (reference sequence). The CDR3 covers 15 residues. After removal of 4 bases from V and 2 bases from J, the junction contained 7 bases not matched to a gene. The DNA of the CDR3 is TGTGCCAGCAGCTCTCCCAGGACAGGAAACTATGGCTACACCTTC. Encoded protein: CASSSPRTGNYGYTF.

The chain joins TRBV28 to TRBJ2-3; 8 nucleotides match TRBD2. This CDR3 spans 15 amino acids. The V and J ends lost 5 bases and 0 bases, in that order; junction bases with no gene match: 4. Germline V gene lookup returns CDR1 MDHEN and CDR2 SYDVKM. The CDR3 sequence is CASSGVAGSTDTQYF. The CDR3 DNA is TGTGCCAGCAGTGGGGTAGCGGGGAGCACAGATACGCAGTATTTT.

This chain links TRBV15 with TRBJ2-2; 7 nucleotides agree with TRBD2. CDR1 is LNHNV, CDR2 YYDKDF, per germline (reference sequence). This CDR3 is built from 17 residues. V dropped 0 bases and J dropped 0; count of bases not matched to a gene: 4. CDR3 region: CATSRDSGGPNTGELFF. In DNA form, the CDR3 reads TGTGCCACCAGCAGAGATTCGGGGGGACCGAACACCGGGGAGCTGTTTTTT.

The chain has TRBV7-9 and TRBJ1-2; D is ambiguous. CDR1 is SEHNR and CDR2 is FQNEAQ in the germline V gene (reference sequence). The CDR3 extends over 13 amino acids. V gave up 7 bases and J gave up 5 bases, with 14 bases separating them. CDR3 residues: CASMAGTPYGYTF. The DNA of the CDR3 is TGTGCCAGCATGGCAGGTACCCCTTATGGCTACACCTTC.

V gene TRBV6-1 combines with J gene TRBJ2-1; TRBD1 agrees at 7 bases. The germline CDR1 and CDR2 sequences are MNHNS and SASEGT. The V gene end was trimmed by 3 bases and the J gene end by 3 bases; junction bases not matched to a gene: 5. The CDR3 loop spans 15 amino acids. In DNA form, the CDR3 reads TGTGCCAGCAGTGAGGGCGACAGGGACTACAATGAGCAGTTCTTC. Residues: CASSEGDRDYNEQFF.

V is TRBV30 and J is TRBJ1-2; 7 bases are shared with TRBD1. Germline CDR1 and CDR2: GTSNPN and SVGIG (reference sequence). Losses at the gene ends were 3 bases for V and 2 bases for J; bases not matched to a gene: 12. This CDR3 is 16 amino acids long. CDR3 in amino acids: CAWRPKKQGLNYGYTF. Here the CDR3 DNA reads TGTGCCTGGAGGCCTAAAAAACAGGGGCTGAACTATGGCTACACCTTC.

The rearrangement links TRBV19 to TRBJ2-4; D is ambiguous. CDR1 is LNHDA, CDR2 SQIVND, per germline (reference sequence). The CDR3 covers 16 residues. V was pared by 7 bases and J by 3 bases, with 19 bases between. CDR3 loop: CASTTPLGRRKNIQYF. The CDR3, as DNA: TGTGCCAGTACCACCCCGCTCGGGCGGCGCAAAAACATTCAGTACTTC.